Listed here is a single T cell receptor beta chain. As yet, its antigen is unknown. The germline V gene has CDR1 SGDLS and CDR2 YYNGEE. V trimming: 3 bases; J trimming: 2 bases; junction bases outside the gene matches: 8. The CDR3 has 15 amino acids. The data are from a study of T-cell memory formation after mild COVID-19. General observations from the study: Day 15 to 85 contracting clones showed balanced CD4/CD8; day 15 to 37 expanders favored CD4+.

TCR alpha and TCR beta cDNA libraries with sample barcodes and UMIs came from 5'RACE using constant-segment primers. TCRdb fed the 5' RACE reads into MiXCR, producing one record per CDR3 protein. The table includes fewer than 650,000 distinct CDR3 sequences, roughly 17% detected once. This TCR came from an adult woman who had mild COVID-19 (a few samples of this study predate the infection). Cell type and time point are not known. Sequenced material: PBMCs or a T cell subset sorted from them (not recorded which). This chain joins TRBV9 and TRBJ2-7; 7 nucleotides agree with TRBD1. CDR3 bases: TGTGCCAGCAGCGCCTTCCGGGACAGTACCTACGAGCAGTACTTC. Protein: CASSAFRDSTYEQYF. The full variable domain, completed using reference TRBV9 and TRBJ2-7, is DSGVTQTPKHLITATGQRVTLRCSPRSGDLSVYWYQQSLDQGLQFLIQYYNGEERAKGNILERFSAQQFPDLHSELNLSSLELGDSALYFCASSAFRDSTYEQYFGPGTRLTVT.